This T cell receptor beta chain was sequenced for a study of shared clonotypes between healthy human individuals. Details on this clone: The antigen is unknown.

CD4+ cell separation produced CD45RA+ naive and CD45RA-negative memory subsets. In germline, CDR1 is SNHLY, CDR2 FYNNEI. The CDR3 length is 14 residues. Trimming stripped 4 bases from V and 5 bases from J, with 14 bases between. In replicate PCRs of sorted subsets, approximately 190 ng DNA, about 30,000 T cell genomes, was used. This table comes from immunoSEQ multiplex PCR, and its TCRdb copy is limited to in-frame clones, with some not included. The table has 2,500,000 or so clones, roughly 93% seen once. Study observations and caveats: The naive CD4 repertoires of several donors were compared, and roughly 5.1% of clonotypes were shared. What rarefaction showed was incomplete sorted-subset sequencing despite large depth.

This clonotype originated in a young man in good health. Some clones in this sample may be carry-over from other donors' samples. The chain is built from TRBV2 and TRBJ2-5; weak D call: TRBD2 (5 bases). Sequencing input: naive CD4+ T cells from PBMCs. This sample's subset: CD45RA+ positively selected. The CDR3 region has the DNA TGTGCCAGCAGTGTGCGGGTTGGTGGGGAGACCCAGTACTTC. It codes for CASSVRVGGETQYF.